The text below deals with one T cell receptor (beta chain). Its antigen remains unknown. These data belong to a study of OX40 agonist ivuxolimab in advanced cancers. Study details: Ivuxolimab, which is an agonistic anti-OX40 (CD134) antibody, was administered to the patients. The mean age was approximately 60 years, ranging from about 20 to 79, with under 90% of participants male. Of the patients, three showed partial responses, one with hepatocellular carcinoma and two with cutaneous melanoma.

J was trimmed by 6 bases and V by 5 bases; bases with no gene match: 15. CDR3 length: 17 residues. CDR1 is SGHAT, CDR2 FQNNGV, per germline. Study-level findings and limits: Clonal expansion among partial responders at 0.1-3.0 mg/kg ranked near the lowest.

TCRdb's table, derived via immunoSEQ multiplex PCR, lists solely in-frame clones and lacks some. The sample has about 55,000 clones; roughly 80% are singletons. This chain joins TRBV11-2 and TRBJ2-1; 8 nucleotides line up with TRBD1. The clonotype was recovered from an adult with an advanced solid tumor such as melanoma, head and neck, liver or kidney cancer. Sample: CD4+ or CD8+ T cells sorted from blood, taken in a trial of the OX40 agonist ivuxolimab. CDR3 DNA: TGTGCCAGCAGCACGCCCCAGAGCAGGACAGGGCTCAATGAGCAGTTCTTC. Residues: CASSTPQSRTGLNEQFF.